A selection of T cell receptor beta chains follows, all from one sample in a study of blood T cell repertoires in COVID-19. Only in-frame clones appear in the TCRdb table, and some are missing; sequencing was by immunoSEQ multiplex PCR. The sample holds about 120,000 clones, around 85% seen once. Sequenced sample: peripheral blood. The receptors derive from a man between 45 and 60 years old with acute or convalescent COVID-19. The CDR3 runs from the conserved cysteine through the conserved F or W. D genes are given only for firm matches. A clone size is listed for some rows: how often the clone was seen (once, few, many), or a class if it is expanded.

J gene: TRBJ2-7; clone size: .; V gene: TRBV19; D gene: TRBD2; CDR3 protein: CASSPPSGNYEQYF; CDR3 DNA: TGTGCCAGTAGTCCCCCTAGCGGGAACTACGAGCAGTACTTC
J gene: TRBJ2-7; clone size: .; V gene: TRBV6-5; D gene: TRBD1; CDR3 protein: CASSRDSMVGWEQYF; CDR3 DNA: TGTGCCAGCAGCCGGGACAGCATGGTGGGGTGGGAGCAGTACTTC
J gene: TRBJ1-2; clone size: .; V gene: TRBV5-1; D gene: .; CDR3 protein: CASSLAGFQGGYTF; CDR3 DNA: TGCGCCAGCAGCTTGGCCGGGTTTCAGGGTGGCTACACCTTC
J gene: TRBJ2-7; clone size: .; V gene: TRBV7-8; D gene: TRBD2; CDR3 protein: CASSLVVTSGVNEQYF; CDR3 DNA: TGTGCCAGCAGCTTAGTTGTGACTAGCGGGGTGAACGAGCAGTACTTC
J gene: TRBJ2-1; clone size: .; V gene: TRBV15; D gene: TRBD2; CDR3 protein: CATSPREGLDEQFF; CDR3 DNA: TGTGCCACCAGCCCACGGGAGGGCCTGGATGAGCAGTTCTTC
J gene: TRBJ2-3; clone size: .; V gene: TRBV29-1; D gene: .; CDR3 protein: CSVDSAGRQYF; CDR3 DNA: TGCAGCGTTGATTCTGCGGGGCGGCAGTATTTT
J gene: TRBJ2-7; clone size: medium-sized; V gene: TRBV27; D gene: .; CDR3 protein: CASRTGVGGEQYF; CDR3 DNA: TGTGCCAGCAGGACGGGGGTAGGAGGCGAGCAGTACTTC
J gene: TRBJ2-1; clone size: .; V gene: TRBV7-2; D gene: .; CDR3 protein: CASSLNLYNEQFF; CDR3 DNA: TGTGCCAGCAGCTTAAACCTATACAATGAGCAGTTCTTC
J gene: TRBJ2-2; clone size: .; V gene: TRBV18; D gene: .; CDR3 protein: CASSPAAITGELFF; CDR3 DNA: TGTGCCAGCTCACCGGCAGCGATCACCGGGGAGCTGTTTTTT
J gene: TRBJ1-2; clone size: .; V gene: TRBV6-6; D gene: .; CDR3 protein: CASSSTAGDTNYGYTF; CDR3 DNA: TGTGCCAGCAGTTCCACCGCGGGGGACACAAACTATGGCTACACCTTC
J gene: TRBJ2-1; clone size: .; V gene: TRBV24-1; D gene: .; CDR3 protein: CATGRQGRGSGNEQFF; CDR3 DNA: TGTGCCACCGGAAGACAGGGGAGGGGGTCAGGCAATGAGCAGTTCTTC
J gene: TRBJ1-6; clone size: .; V gene: TRBV5-8; D gene: TRBD1; CDR3 protein: CASRCRDRGPQKTYNSPLHF; CDR3 DNA: TGTGCCAGCAGATGCCGGGACAGGGGCCCTCAGAAAACCTATAATTCACCCCTCCACTTT
J gene: TRBJ2-7; clone size: .; V gene: TRBV11-2; D gene: .; CDR3 protein: CASSLRPGRSPYEQYF; CDR3 DNA: TGTGCCAGCAGCTTACGTCCGGGAAGAAGCCCCTACGAGCAGTACTTC
J gene: TRBJ1-1; clone size: .; V gene: TRBV28; D gene: .; CDR3 protein: CASSPADRSTEAFF; CDR3 DNA: TGTGCCAGCAGTCCAGCCGACAGGTCTACTGAAGCTTTCTTT
J gene: TRBJ2-1; clone size: once; V gene: TRBV19; D gene: TRBD2; CDR3 protein: CASSIDILAEYNEQFF; CDR3 DNA: TGTGCCAGTAGTATAGATATTCTAGCGGAGTACAATGAGCAGTTCTTC
J gene: TRBJ2-7; clone size: .; V gene: TRBV27; D gene: .; CDR3 protein: CASSSRGTYEQYF; CDR3 DNA: TGTGCCAGCAGTTCCCGGGGTACCTACGAGCAGTACTTC
J gene: TRBJ2-3; clone size: .; V gene: TRBV29-1; D gene: .; CDR3 protein: CSVGRSQEDTQYF; CDR3 DNA: TGCAGCGTGGGGAGATCCCAAGAGGATACGCAGTATTTT
J gene: TRBJ1-2; clone size: .; V gene: TRBV2; D gene: TRBD1; CDR3 protein: CASSVGTAQSYTF; CDR3 DNA: TGTGCCAGCAGTGTCGGGACAGCCCAAAGCTACACCTTC
J gene: TRBJ1-6; clone size: few; V gene: TRBV24-1; D gene: .; CDR3 protein: CATISGTLLAPLHF; CDR3 DNA: TGTGCCACAATCTCCGGCACCCTCCTAGCACCCCTCCACTTT
J gene: TRBJ1-1; clone size: once; V gene: TRBV30; D gene: .; CDR3 protein: CAWGPVNTEAFF; CDR3 DNA: TGTGCCTGGGGGCCGGTGAACACTGAAGCTTTCTTT
J gene: TRBJ2-7; clone size: .; V gene: TRBV2; D gene: .; CDR3 protein: CASTQGGGYEQYF; CDR3 DNA: TGTGCCAGCACCCAGGGAGGCGGCTACGAGCAGTACTTC
J gene: TRBJ2-3; clone size: .; V gene: TRBV10-1; D gene: TRBD2; CDR3 protein: CASSESDSGIDTQYF; CDR3 DNA: TGCGCCAGCAGTGAGTCCGATAGCGGGATAGATACGCAGTATTTT
J gene: TRBJ2-3; clone size: once; V gene: TRBV5-5; D gene: TRBD2; CDR3 protein: CASSPGLAGGYTDTQYF; CDR3 DNA: TGTGCCAGCAGCCCCGGACTAGCGGGAGGCTACACAGATACGCAGTATTTT
J gene: TRBJ2-3; clone size: .; V gene: TRBV4-1; D gene: TRBD2; CDR3 protein: CASSQDSAGAADTQYF; CDR3 DNA: TGCGCCAGCAGCCAAGATTCGGCGGGAGCGGCAGATACGCAGTATTTT
J gene: TRBJ2-7; clone size: .; V gene: TRBV7-9; D gene: TRBD1; CDR3 protein: CASSLTGYEQYF; CDR3 DNA: TGTGCCAGCAGCTTGACAGGGTACGAGCAGTACTTC
J gene: TRBJ2-3; clone size: .; V gene: TRBV9; D gene: TRBD2; CDR3 protein: CASSVAGSGTVGTQYF; CDR3 DNA: TGTGCCAGCAGCGTAGCGGGTAGCGGGACTGTTGGTACGCAGTATTTT
J gene: TRBJ2-7; clone size: .; V gene: TRBV19; D gene: .; CDR3 protein: CASSRDAPHEQYF; CDR3 DNA: TGTGCCAGCAGCCGGGATGCCCCCCACGAGCAGTACTTC
J gene: TRBJ2-7; clone size: .; V gene: TRBV19; D gene: TRBD1; CDR3 protein: CASSARDRDYEQYF; CDR3 DNA: TGTGCCAGTAGTGCCCGGGACAGAGATTACGAGCAGTACTTC
J gene: TRBJ2-3; clone size: .; V gene: TRBV18; D gene: TRBD2; CDR3 protein: CASSPPGLAGVDTQYF; CDR3 DNA: TGTGCCAGCTCACCACCGGGACTAGCGGGAGTTGATACGCAGTATTTT
J gene: TRBJ2-3; clone size: .; V gene: TRBV29-1; D gene: TRBD2; CDR3 protein: CSVGLAGVPTDTQYF; CDR3 DNA: TGCAGCGTTGGACTAGCGGGAGTCCCCACAGATACGCAGTATTTT
J gene: TRBJ1-1; clone size: few; V gene: TRBV30; D gene: .; CDR3 protein: CAWSAGSNTEAFF; CDR3 DNA: TGTGCCTGGAGTGCAGGATCGAACACTGAAGCTTTCTTT
J gene: TRBJ2-7; clone size: .; V gene: TRBV7-9; D gene: TRBD1; CDR3 protein: CASSSVKQGSREQYF; CDR3 DNA: TGTGCCAGCAGCTCGGTGAAACAGGGGAGCCGCGAGCAGTACTTC
J gene: TRBJ2-5; clone size: once; V gene: TRBV9; D gene: .; CDR3 protein: CASSVAQAQETQYF; CDR3 DNA: TGTGCCAGCAGCGTAGCCCAGGCTCAAGAGACCCAGTACTTC
J gene: TRBJ2-7; clone size: .; V gene: TRBV20-1; D gene: .; CDR3 protein: CSARQGYEQYF; CDR3 DNA: TGCAGTGCTAGACAGGGGTACGAGCAGTACTTC
J gene: TRBJ1-1; clone size: .; V gene: TRBV7-9; D gene: TRBD1; CDR3 protein: CASSLVTGVTEAFF; CDR3 DNA: TGTGCCAGCAGCTTAGTCACAGGGGTGACTGAAGCTTTCTTT
J gene: TRBJ1-4; clone size: few; V gene: TRBV19; D gene: .; CDR3 protein: CASSISVRGPDEKLFF; CDR3 DNA: TGTGCCAGTAGTATCTCGGTTAGAGGGCCCGATGAAAAACTGTTTTTT
J gene: TRBJ1-2; clone size: .; V gene: TRBV4-1; D gene: .; CDR3 protein: CASSQDGWGVSNYGYTF; CDR3 DNA: TGCGCCAGCAGCCAAGATGGGTGGGGGGTTTCAAACTATGGCTACACCTTC
J gene: TRBJ2-7; clone size: .; V gene: TRBV7-9; D gene: TRBD2; CDR3 protein: CASYTSGGPSYEQYF; CDR3 DNA: TGTGCCAGCTATACTAGCGGGGGCCCATCCTACGAGCAGTACTTC
J gene: TRBJ2-3; clone size: .; V gene: TRBV11-2; D gene: .; CDR3 protein: CASSLRRGRTDTQYF; CDR3 DNA: TGTGCCAGCAGCTTACGGCGGGGACGCACAGATACGCAGTATTTT
J gene: TRBJ1-4; clone size: .; V gene: TRBV9; D gene: .; CDR3 protein: CASSQGSGVEKEKLFF; CDR3 DNA: TGTGCCAGCAGCCAGGGATCTGGGGTCGAGAAGGAAAAACTGTTTTTT
J gene: TRBJ2-7; clone size: .; V gene: TRBV7-2; D gene: TRBD1; CDR3 protein: CASSLLRGRYEQYF; CDR3 DNA: TGTGCCAGCAGCTTACTCAGGGGGCGCTACGAGCAGTACTTC
J gene: TRBJ1-5; clone size: .; V gene: TRBV27; D gene: .; CDR3 protein: CASSLDRLTGQPQHF; CDR3 DNA: TGTGCCAGCAGTTTAGACAGGCTTACGGGGCAGCCCCAGCATTTT
J gene: TRBJ1-4; clone size: many; V gene: TRBV14; D gene: .; CDR3 protein: CASSQAPTGPDNEKLFF; CDR3 DNA: TGTGCCAGCAGCCAAGCTCCCACAGGGCCTGATAATGAAAAACTGTTTTTT
J gene: TRBJ1-1; clone size: .; V gene: TRBV5-1; D gene: .; CDR3 protein: CASSLNSFSMNTEAFF; CDR3 DNA: TGCGCCAGCAGCTTAAACAGCTTCAGCATGAACACTGAAGCTTTCTTT
J gene: TRBJ2-7; clone size: .; V gene: TRBV4-2; D gene: TRBD1; CDR3 protein: CASSQNRGLGYYEQYF; CDR3 DNA: TGTGCCAGCAGCCAGAACAGGGGGCTCGGGTACTACGAGCAGTACTTC
J gene: TRBJ2-3; clone size: .; V gene: TRBV6-5; D gene: TRBD2; CDR3 protein: CASSLAGGPADTQYF; CDR3 DNA: TGTGCCAGCAGCTTAGCGGGGGGGCCGGCAGATACGCAGTATTTT
J gene: TRBJ1-5; clone size: once; V gene: TRBV3-1/TRBV3-2; D gene: TRBD1; CDR3 protein: CASSRGTGKNQPQHF; CDR3 DNA: TGTGCCAGCAGCCGTGGGACAGGGAAGAATCAGCCCCAGCATTTT
J gene: TRBJ2-7; clone size: .; V gene: TRBV5-4; D gene: TRBD1; CDR3 protein: CASSLDRAGSYEQYF; CDR3 DNA: TGTGCCAGCAGCCTGGACAGGGCAGGCTCCTACGAGCAGTACTTC
J gene: TRBJ2-7; clone size: once; V gene: TRBV11-2; D gene: TRBD2; CDR3 protein: CASSAAGVLNEQYF; CDR3 DNA: TGTGCCAGCAGCGCAGCGGGAGTTCTCAACGAGCAGTACTTC
J gene: TRBJ2-1; clone size: .; V gene: TRBV5-1; D gene: TRBD2; CDR3 protein: CASSLAGLANNEQFF; CDR3 DNA: TGCGCCAGCAGCTTGGCAGGACTAGCGAATAATGAGCAGTTCTTC
J gene: TRBJ2-5; clone size: .; V gene: TRBV18; D gene: .; CDR3 protein: CASSPSGQETQYF; CDR3 DNA: TGTGCCAGCTCACCTTCAGGGCAAGAGACCCAGTACTTC
J gene: TRBJ2-5; clone size: .; V gene: TRBV10-3; D gene: .; CDR3 protein: CAIRADRETSGPQYF; CDR3 DNA: TGTGCCATCAGGGCGGACAGAGAAACTTCGGGGCCCCAGTACTTC
J gene: TRBJ1-4; clone size: .; V gene: TRBV11-2; D gene: .; CDR3 protein: CASSPGVGVNEKLFF; CDR3 DNA: TGTGCCAGCAGCCCAGGGGTAGGGGTGAATGAAAAACTGTTTTTT
J gene: TRBJ2-1; clone size: .; V gene: TRBV29-1; D gene: TRBD2; CDR3 protein: CSVSSGGPNEQFF; CDR3 DNA: TGCAGCGTTTCTAGCGGGGGCCCCAATGAGCAGTTCTTC
J gene: TRBJ1-1; clone size: .; V gene: TRBV28; D gene: TRBD1; CDR3 protein: CASRQQGENTEAFF; CDR3 DNA: TGTGCCAGCAGGCAACAGGGGGAGAACACTGAAGCTTTCTTT